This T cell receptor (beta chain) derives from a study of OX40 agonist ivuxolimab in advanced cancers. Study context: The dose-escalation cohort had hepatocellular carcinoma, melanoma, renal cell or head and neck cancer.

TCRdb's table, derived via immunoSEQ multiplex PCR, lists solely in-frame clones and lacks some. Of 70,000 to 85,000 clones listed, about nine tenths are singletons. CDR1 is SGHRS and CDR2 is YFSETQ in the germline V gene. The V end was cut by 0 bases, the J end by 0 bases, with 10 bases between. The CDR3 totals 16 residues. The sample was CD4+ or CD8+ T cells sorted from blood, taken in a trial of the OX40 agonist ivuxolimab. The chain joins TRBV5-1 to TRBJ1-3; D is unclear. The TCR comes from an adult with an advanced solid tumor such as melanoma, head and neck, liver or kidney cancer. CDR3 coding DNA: TGCGCCAGCAGCTTGGGACCGGACGGCTCTGGAAACACCATATATTTT. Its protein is CASSLGPDGSGNTIYF.